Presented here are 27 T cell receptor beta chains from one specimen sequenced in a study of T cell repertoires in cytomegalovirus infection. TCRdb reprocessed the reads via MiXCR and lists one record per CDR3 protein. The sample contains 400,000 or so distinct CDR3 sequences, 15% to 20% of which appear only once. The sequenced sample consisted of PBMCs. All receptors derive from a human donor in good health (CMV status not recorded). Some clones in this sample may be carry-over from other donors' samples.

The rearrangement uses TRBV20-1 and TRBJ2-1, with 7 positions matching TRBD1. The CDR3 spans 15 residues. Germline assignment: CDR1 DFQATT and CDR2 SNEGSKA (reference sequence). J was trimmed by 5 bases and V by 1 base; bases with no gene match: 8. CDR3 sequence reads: CSARAPQGFDNEQFF. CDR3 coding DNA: TGCAGTGCTAGAGCCCCACAGGGGTTCGACAATGAGCAGTTCTTC.

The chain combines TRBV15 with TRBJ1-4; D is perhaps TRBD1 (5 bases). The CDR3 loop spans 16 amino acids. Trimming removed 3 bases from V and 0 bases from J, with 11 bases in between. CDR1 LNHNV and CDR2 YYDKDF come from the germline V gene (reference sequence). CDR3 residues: CATSSRGPATNEKLFF. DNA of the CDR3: TGTGCCACCAGCAGCCGGGGCCCCGCAACTAATGAAAAACTGTTTTTT.

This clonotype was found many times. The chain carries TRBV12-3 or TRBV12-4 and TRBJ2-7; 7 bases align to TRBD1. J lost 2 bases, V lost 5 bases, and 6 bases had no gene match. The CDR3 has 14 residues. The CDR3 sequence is CASSPTGRAYEQYF. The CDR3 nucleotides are TGTGCCAGCAGTCCGACAGGGAGAGCCTACGAGCAGTACTTC.

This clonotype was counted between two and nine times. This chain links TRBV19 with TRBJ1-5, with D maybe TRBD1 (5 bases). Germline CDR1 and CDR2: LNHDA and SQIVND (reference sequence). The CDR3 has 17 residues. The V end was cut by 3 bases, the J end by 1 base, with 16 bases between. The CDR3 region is CASSMVRGDSSNQPQHF. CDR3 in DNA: TGTGCCAGTAGTATGGTAAGGGGAGACTCAAGCAATCAGCCCCAGCATTTT.

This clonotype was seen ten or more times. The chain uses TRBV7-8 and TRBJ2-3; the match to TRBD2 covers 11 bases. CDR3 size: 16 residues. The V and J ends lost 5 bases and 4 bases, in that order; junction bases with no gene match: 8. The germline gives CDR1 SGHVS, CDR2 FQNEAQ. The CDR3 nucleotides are TGTGCCAGCAGCGAGATAGCGGGAGGGCCTCCAGATACGCAGTATTTT. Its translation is CASSEIAGGPPDTQYF.

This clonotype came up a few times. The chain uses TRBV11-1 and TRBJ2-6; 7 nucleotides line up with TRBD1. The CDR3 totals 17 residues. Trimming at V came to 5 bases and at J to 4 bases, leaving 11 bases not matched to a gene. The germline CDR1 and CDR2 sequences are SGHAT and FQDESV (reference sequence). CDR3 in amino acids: CASSTYMTGTGANVLTF. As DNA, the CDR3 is TGTGCCAGCAGCACCTACATGACAGGGACCGGGGCCAACGTCCTGACTTTC.

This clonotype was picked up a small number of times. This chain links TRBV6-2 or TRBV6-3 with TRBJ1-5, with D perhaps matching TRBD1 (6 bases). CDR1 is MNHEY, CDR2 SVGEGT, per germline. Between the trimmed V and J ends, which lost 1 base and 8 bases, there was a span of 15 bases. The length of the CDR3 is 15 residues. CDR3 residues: CASSYFRNREEPQHF. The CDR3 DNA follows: TGTGCCAGCAGTTACTTTCGGAACAGGGAAGAGCCCCAGCATTTT.

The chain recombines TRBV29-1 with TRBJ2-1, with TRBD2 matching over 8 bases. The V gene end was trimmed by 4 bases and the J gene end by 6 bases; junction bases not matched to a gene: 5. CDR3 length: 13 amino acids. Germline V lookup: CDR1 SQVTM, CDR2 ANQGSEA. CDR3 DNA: TGCAGCGTTGCATGGCTAGCGGGCAATGAGCAGTTCTTC. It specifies CSVAWLAGNEQFF.

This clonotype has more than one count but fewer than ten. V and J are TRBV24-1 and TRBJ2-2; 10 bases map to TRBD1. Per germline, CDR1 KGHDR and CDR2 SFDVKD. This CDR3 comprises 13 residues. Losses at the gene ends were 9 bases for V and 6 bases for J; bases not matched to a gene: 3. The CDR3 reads CATAGQGSGELFF. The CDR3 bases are TGTGCCACCGCGGGACAGGGGTCCGGGGAGCTGTTTTTT.

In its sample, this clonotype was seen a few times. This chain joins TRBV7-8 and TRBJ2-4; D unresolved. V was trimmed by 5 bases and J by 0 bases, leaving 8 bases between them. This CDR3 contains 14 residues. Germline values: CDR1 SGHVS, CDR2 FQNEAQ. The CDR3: CASSAILAKNIQYF. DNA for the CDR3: TGTGCCAGCAGCGCCATCCTAGCCAAAAACATTCAGTACTTC. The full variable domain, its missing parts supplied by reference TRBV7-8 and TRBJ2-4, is GAGVSQSPRYKVAKRGQDVALRCDPISGHVSLFWYQQALGQGPEFLTYFQNEAQLDKSGLPSDRFFAERPEGSVSTLKIQRTQQEDSAVYLCASSAILAKNIQYFGAGTRLSVL.

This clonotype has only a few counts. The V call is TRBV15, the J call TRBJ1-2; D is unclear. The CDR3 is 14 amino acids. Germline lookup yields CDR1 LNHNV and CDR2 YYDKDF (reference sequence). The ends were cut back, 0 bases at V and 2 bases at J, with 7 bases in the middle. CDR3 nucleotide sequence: TGTGCCACCAGCAGAGATCTCCAGAACTATGGCTACACCTTC. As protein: CATSRDLQNYGYTF.

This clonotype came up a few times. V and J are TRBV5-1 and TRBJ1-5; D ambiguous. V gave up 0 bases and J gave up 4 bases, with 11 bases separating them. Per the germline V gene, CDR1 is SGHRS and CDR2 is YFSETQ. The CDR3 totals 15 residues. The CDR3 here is CASSLGPNPNQPQHF. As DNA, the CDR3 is TGCGCCAGCAGCTTGGGGCCGAACCCGAATCAGCCCCAGCATTTT.

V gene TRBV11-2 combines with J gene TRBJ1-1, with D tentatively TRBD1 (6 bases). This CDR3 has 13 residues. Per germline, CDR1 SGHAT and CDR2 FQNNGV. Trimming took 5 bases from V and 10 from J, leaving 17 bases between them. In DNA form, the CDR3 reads TGTGCCAGCAGCCCTTCCCGTCAGGACAGAGCTTTCTTT. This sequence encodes CASSPSRQDRAFF.

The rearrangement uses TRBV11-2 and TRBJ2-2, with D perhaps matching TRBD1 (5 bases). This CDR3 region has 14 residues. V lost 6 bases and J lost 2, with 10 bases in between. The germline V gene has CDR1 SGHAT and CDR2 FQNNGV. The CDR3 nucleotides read TGTGCCAGCAGGTCCGACAGTAACACCGGGGAGCTGTTTTTT. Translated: CASRSDSNTGELFF.

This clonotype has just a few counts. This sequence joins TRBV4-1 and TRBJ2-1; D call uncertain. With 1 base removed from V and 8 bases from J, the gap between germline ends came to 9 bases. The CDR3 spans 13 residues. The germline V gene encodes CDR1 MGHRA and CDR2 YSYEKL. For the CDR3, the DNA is TGCGCCAGCAGCCAAGTTGGTATCGATGAGCAGTTCTTC. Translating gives CASSQVGIDEQFF.

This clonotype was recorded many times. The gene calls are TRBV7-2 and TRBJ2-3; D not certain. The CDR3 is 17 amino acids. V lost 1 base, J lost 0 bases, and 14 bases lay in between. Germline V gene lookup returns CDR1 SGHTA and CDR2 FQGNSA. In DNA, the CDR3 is TGTGCCAGCAGCTTAGTTTTTGAGGTGGGAAGCACAGATACGCAGTATTTT. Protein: CASSLVFEVGSTDTQYF.

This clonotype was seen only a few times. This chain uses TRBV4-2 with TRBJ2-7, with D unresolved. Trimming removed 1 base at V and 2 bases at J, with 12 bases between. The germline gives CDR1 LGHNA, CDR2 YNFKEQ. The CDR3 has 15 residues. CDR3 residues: CASSQGRRSAYEQYF. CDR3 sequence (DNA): TGTGCCAGCAGCCAAGGGCGTCGGAGCGCCTACGAGCAGTACTTC.

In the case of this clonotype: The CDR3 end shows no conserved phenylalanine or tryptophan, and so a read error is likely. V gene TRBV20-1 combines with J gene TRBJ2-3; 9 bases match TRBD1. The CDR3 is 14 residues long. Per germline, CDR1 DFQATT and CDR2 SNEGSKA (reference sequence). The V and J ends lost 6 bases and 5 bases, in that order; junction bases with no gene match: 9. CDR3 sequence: CSAFTGGNVDTQYL. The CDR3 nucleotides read TGCAGTGCCTTTACAGGGGGCAATGTAGATACGCAGTATTTA.

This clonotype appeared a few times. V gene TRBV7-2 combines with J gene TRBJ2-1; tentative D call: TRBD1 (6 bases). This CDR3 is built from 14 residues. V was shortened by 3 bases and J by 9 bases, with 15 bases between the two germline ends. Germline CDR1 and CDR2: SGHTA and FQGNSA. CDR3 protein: CASSFSVGAAEQFF. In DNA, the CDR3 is TGTGCCAGCAGCTTTAGCGTGGGGGCCGCTGAGCAGTTCTTC.

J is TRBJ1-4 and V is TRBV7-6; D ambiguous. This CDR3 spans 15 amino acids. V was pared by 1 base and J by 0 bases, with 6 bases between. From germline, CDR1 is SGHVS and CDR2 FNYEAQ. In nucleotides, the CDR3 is TGTGCCAGCAGCTTAGAACAAGCAACTAATGAAAAACTGTTTTTT. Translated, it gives CASSLEQATNEKLFF. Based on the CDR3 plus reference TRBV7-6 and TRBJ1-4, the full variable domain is GAGVSQSPRYKVTKRGQDVALRCDPISGHVSLYWYRQALGQGPEFLTYFNYEAQQDKSGLPNDRFSAERPEGSISTLTIQRTEQRDSAMYRCASSLEQATNEKLFFGSGTQLSVL.

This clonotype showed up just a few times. The chain's CDR3 is CASSTGQGRTGELFF. For the CDR3, the DNA is TGCGCCAGCAGCACGGGACAGGGGCGCACCGGGGAGCTGTTTTTT. V usage is TRBV5-1 and J usage is TRBJ2-2, with 10 positions matching TRBD1. CDR1 and CDR2 (germline): SGHRS, YFSETQ. The CDR3 consists of 15 residues. The V gene end was trimmed by 4 bases and the J gene end by 4 bases; junction bases not matched to a gene: 4.

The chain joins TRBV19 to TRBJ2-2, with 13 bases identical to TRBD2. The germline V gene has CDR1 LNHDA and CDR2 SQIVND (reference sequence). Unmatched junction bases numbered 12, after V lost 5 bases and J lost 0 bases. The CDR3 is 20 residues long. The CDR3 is CASSPAGLAGANANTGELFF. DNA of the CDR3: TGTGCCAGTAGTCCCGCCGGACTAGCGGGGGCCAACGCGAACACCGGGGAGCTGTTTTTT.

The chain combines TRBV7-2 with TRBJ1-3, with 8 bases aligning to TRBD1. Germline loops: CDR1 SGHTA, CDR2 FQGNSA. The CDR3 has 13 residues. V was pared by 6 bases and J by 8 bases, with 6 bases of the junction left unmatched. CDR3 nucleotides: TGTGCCAGCAGTCGGGACAGGTCGGACACCATATATTTT. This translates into CASSRDRSDTIYF.

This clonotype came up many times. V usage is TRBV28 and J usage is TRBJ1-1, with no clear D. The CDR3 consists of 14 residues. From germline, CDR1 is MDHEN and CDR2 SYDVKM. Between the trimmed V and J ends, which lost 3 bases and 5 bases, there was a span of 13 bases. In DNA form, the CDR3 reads TGTGCCAGCAGTTTGACCGGGCGTGAGACTGAAGCTTTCTTT. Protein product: CASSLTGRETEAFF.

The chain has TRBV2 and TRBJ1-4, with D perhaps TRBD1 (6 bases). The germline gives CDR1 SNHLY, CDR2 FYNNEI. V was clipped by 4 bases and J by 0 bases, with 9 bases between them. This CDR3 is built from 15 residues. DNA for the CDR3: TGTGCCAGCAGTGCGGACAGACCAACTAATGAAAAACTGTTTTTT. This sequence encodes CASSADRPTNEKLFF.

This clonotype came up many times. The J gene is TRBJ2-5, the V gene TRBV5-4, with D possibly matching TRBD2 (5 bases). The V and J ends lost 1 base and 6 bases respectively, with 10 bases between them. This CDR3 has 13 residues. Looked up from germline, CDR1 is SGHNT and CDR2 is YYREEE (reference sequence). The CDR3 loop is CASSLRGGQTQYF. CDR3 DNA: TGTGCCAGCAGCTTGCGCGGAGGTCAGACCCAGTACTTC.

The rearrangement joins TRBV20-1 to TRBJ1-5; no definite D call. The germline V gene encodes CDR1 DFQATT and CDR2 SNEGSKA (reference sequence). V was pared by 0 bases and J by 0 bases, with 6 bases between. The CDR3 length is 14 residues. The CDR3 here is CSAREVYSNQPQHF. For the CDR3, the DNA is TGCAGTGCTAGAGAAGTTTATAGCAATCAGCCCCAGCATTTT.